These T cell receptor beta chains were read from a single sample in a study of T cells expressing NK-cell markers. Reprocessing the 5' RACE reads, TCRdb reports a single entry for every CDR3 protein and omits DNA. This sample contains roughly 450,000 distinct CDR3 sequences. The specimen sequenced was blood T cells: a sorted CD56 or NKG2C T cell subset, CD4+ or CD8+ T cells, or bulk PBMC T cells (not recorded which). The receptors originated from a woman aged 45-65 years in good health. Both conserved end residues are part of each CDR3.

V	J	CDR3
TRBV2	TRBJ2-2	CASSEAGQGTGELFF
TRBV20-1	TRBJ2-3	CSARSSDTQYF
TRBV12-3/TRBV12-4	TRBJ2-1	CASSPLAGASQQFF
TRBV20-1	TRBJ2-1	CSAREAASGTLYNEQFF
TRBV6-1	TRBJ2-2	CASWISGRIPGELFF
TRBV29-1	TRBJ2-5	CSVGGQGETQYF
TRBV5-5	TRBJ1-5	CASSLGSAQPQHF
TRBV7-2	TRBJ2-3	CASSFGPSSDTQYF
TRBV5-1	TRBJ1-1	CASSLQAQGRTEAFF
TRBV20-1	TRBJ2-4	CSANLDSDLNIQYF
TRBV6-6	TRBJ2-5	CASSLPSSGQETQYF
TRBV12-5	TRBJ2-3	CASALLGGTDTQYF
TRBV10-3	TRBJ2-7	CAISALDYEQYF
TRBV18	TRBJ2-5	CASSPNSAGETQYF
TRBV7-2	TRBJ2-3	CASSLTLLQVADTQYF
TRBV5-1	TRBJ2-3	CASSLIRDTQYF
TRBV13	TRBJ2-7	CASSSTLGEQYF
TRBV2	TRBJ2-3	CASSLPFTDTQYF
TRBV12-3/TRBV12-4	TRBJ1-2	CASSFYGTGLLHHGYTF
TRBV12-3/TRBV12-4	TRBJ1-2	CASSFTLRNGYTF
TRBV6-6	TRBJ1-1	CASSRLGGILNTEAFF
TRBV25-1	TRBJ2-1	CASSDPQGAYNEQFF
TRBV24-1	TRBJ2-2	CATSAPGLASGELFF
TRBV25-1	TRBJ2-5	CASSEYGGETQYF
TRBV7-3	TRBJ2-2	CASRRDRVIGELFF
TRBV5-1	TRBJ2-1	CASSSPRQGGRLEGQFF
TRBV20-1	TRBJ2-3	CSARDDSDTQYF
TRBV4-1	TRBJ1-3	CASSQVVTSSGNTIYF
TRBV11-2	TRBJ2-1	CASRPGTSGEQFF
TRBV20-1	TRBJ1-1	CSAPAQGTEAFF
TRBV7-6	TRBJ2-5	CASSLNSASGETQYF
TRBV10-3	TRBJ2-1	CATQPRGVAVYNEQFF
TRBV7-9	TRBJ1-1	CAGGGMNTEAFF
TRBV5-1	TRBJ2-3	CASSEASRGTDTQYF
TRBV18	TRBJ2-3	CASSPPYRSTDTQYF
TRBV11-3	TRBJ2-7	CASSLVPLGAPDEQYF
TRBV11-3	TRBJ2-4	CASSSGVRGTLNIQYF
TRBV5-5	TRBJ2-1	CASSLWLAGAADELFF
TRBV10-3	TRBJ1-5	CAVRSDRNNQPQHF
TRBV25-1	TRBJ2-5	CASRPGGGGGQETQYF
TRBV19	TRBJ2-3	CASSIIWEQTQYF
TRBV5-1	TRBJ2-7	CASSPGTAIYEQYF
TRBV7-9	TRBJ2-1	CASSLFEWEQFF
TRBV10-3	TRBJ2-2	CAIRGLAGGTGELFF
TRBV3-1	TRBJ2-7	CASSHGIGGEQYF
TRBV6-2/TRBV6-3	TRBJ2-4	CASSRPTVPFIQYF
TRBV2	TRBJ1-1	CASRRPSEAFF
TRBV7-9	TRBJ2-1	CASSIPGLGKTNEQFF
TRBV20-1	TRBJ2-7	CSASQQRTSAAEQYF
TRBV6-2/TRBV6-3	TRBJ2-5	CASSSGIGTQYF
TRBV6-1	TRBJ1-5	CASSEYRLSNQPQHF
TRBV21-1	TRBJ1-1	CARGVGQNTEAFF
TRBV27	TRBJ2-1	CASSRTSGRDEQFF
TRBV5-6	TRBJ2-2	CASSTFGDPGELFF
TRBV15	TRBJ1-6	CATSRGEGLNSPLHF